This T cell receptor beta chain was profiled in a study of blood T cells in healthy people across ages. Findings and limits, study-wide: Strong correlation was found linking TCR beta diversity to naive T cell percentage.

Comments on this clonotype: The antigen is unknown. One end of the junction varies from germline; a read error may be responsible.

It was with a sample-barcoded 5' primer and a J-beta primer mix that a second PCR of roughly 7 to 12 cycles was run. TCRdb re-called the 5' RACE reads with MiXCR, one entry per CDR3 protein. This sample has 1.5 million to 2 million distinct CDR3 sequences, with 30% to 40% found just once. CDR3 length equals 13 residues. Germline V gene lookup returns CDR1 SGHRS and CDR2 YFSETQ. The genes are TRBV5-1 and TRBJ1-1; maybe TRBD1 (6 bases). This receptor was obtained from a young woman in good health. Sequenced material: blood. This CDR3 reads CASSFNGDTEVFF. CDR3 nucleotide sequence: TGCGCCAGCAGCTTTAACGGGGACACTGAAGTTTTCTTT.